The rows below give T cell receptor beta chains drawn from one sample of a study of T-cell memory formation after mild COVID-19. TCRdb passed the 5' RACE reads through MiXCR, listing each CDR3 protein once. The top ten hold 28% of the sample, which has approximately 100,000 distinct CDR3 sequences, around 15% seen once. Sequenced: PBMCs or a T cell subset sorted from them (not recorded which). These receptors all come from an adult woman who had mild COVID-19 (a few samples of this study predate the infection). Cell type and time point are not known. CDR3s leave out the opening cysteine and the closing phenylalanine or tryptophan. A D gene is named only where the DNA matches it firmly. Size values are once, few and many counts, or a class for expanded clones, and some rows have none.

j_call clone_size v_call d_call cdr3_aa
TRBJ2-3 NA TRBV10-3 NA AISEAAGGTDTQY
TRBJ1-1 many TRBV7-9 NA ASSLNGRNTEAF
TRBJ1-1 few TRBV10-2 NA ASSETGVGTEAF
TRBJ2-2 NA TRBV29-1 NA SVELRQGGTGELF
TRBJ2-7 NA TRBV7-2 NA ASSSGNSVAGYEQY
TRBJ2-1 NA TRBV13 NA ASSLGSGPYNEQF
TRBJ2-7 few TRBV7-9 NA ASSSPLRGPGQDYEQY
TRBJ2-2 NA TRBV6-5 TRBD1 ASKGQTGELF
TRBJ2-1 few TRBV7-2 TRBD2 ASSVLAGGTSYNEQF
TRBJ2-3 many TRBV5-1 TRBD1 ASSFRGRGPTDTQY
TRBJ2-1 NA TRBV4-2 TRBD2 ASSQESGRAYNEQF
TRBJ1-2 few TRBV12-3/TRBV12-4 NA ASSLEGGLRYGYT
TRBJ2-3 few TRBV4-3 NA ASSQDPFGTGNPDTQY
TRBJ1-2 NA TRBV20-1 NA SVMDERRYYGYT
TRBJ2-7 NA TRBV13 NA ASSLWRSYEQY
TRBJ2-7 NA TRBV10-3 TRBD2 AISDSSGTYEQY
TRBJ1-5 few TRBV9 NA ASSPDDRSNQPQH
TRBJ2-7 few TRBV12-3/TRBV12-4 NA ASSPQGLIAYEQY
TRBJ1-2 NA TRBV9 TRBD1 ASSERTGGYGYT
TRBJ2-7 NA TRBV10-3 NA AISGLFGGDEQY
TRBJ1-2 NA TRBV27 TRBD1 ASSLSETGEGGYT
TRBJ2-3 NA TRBV25-1 NA ASSPPEGTVADTQY
TRBJ1-4 NA TRBV20-1 NA SARVRWGRYPTNDKLF
TRBJ1-5 few TRBV27 NA ASKSVRIDSPQH
TRBJ2-1 NA TRBV15 TRBD1 ATSRGGQGSEQF
TRBJ1-2 once TRBV12-3/TRBV12-4 NA ASSLLSAGSSTGYT
TRBJ1-3 few TRBV7-9 NA ASSLGSWEENTIY
TRBJ2-2 few TRBV19 NA ASSIGAAGGELF
TRBJ1-6 few TRBV9 NA ASSLANSPLH
TRBJ2-7 NA TRBV29-1 TRBD2 SVEPLAGSSFEQY
TRBJ2-7 NA TRBV7-8 NA ASSLAHYAGGLSYEQY
TRBJ2-1 few TRBV7-3 TRBD2 ASSPEPGLALTNEQF
TRBJ2-2 few TRBV6-4 TRBD2 ASSEGSGRISDTGELF
TRBJ2-3 few TRBV4-2 TRBD2 ASSQGAASGADTQY
TRBJ2-1 NA TRBV7-9 NA AFGGAAYNEQF
TRBJ2-7 NA TRBV29-1 TRBD1 SVVRGGGHEQY
TRBJ2-1 NA TRBV27 TRBD2 ASSLYPILAGDNEQF
TRBJ2-7 few TRBV6-2/TRBV6-3 TRBD1 ASSSPLRGMQTYEQY
TRBJ2-7 NA TRBV6-1 TRBD2 ASSDRTSGSYEQY
TRBJ2-3 few TRBV6-5 TRBD2 ASSLAGGGTDTQY
TRBJ2-3 NA TRBV7-6 NA ASSSRLADTQY
TRBJ2-1 few TRBV12-3/TRBV12-4 NA ASSLIVNEQF
TRBJ2-5 many TRBV5-5 NA ASAHSGQQETQY
TRBJ2-5 NA TRBV12-3/TRBV12-4 TRBD2 ASRPGGGETQY
TRBJ2-5 NA TRBV6-5 TRBD2 ASRRDPGGETQY
TRBJ1-1 few TRBV12-3/TRBV12-4 NA ASSREEAF
TRBJ2-2 few TRBV5-1 TRBD2 ASSLRTSRNTGELF
TRBJ1-1 few TRBV3-1 NA ATMKGSTEAF
TRBJ2-5 many TRBV7-6 TRBD2 ASSFFSGTMQETQY
TRBJ1-2 many TRBV3-1 NA ASSQGLGVSYYGYT
TRBJ1-2 NA TRBV5-5 NA ASSLVGSSGYT
TRBJ2-4 NA TRBV7-9 TRBD2 ASSLGLKGLAGGVDIQY